The rows below give T cell receptor beta chains drawn from one sample of a study of CD8 T cells in ankylosing spondylitis. Via MiXCR, TCRdb re-called the 5' RACE reads, giving one row per CDR3 protein. The sample has over 700,000 distinct CDR3 sequences, over 15% seen once; the top ten hold around 20%. Sequenced sample: blood, either unsorted or a sorted T cell fraction (not recorded which). The source is a male donor with ankylosing spondylitis. Each CDR3 is given with its conserved first and last residue. The D gene is left open where the match is weak. Some rows have no size entry. The others give once, few or many, or a class for an expanded clone.

D gene: .; clone size: .; V gene: TRBV29-1; J gene: TRBJ2-4; CDR3 protein: CSVRGLAKNIQYF; CDR3 DNA: TGCAGCGTCCGCGGTTTAGCCAAAAACATTCAGTACTTC
D gene: .; clone size: few; V gene: TRBV27; J gene: TRBJ1-4; CDR3 protein: CASSPGLEKLFF; CDR3 DNA: TGTGCCAGCAGTCCTGGGCTTGAAAAACTGTTTTTT
D gene: .; clone size: .; V gene: TRBV27; J gene: TRBJ1-1; CDR3 protein: CASSGLTGENTEAFF; CDR3 DNA: TGTGCCAGCAGTGGTTTGACAGGAGAGAACACTGAAGCTTTCTTT
D gene: .; clone size: few; V gene: TRBV4-2; J gene: TRBJ2-1; CDR3 protein: CASSQILDNLGVF; CDR3 DNA: TGTGCCAGCAGCCAGATCCTAGATAACCTCGGGGTCTTC
D gene: .; clone size: once; V gene: TRBV20-1; J gene: TRBJ1-5; CDR3 protein: CSARDWLGGLGQPQHF; CDR3 DNA: TGCAGTGCTAGAGATTGGTTGGGAGGGTTAGGTCAGCCCCAGCATTTT
D gene: .; clone size: few; V gene: TRBV12-3/TRBV12-4; J gene: TRBJ2-1; CDR3 protein: CASSLIWVEGNEQFF; CDR3 DNA: TGTGCCAGCAGTTTGATTTGGGTTGAGGGGAATGAGCAGTTCTTC
D gene: .; clone size: .; V gene: TRBV30; J gene: TRBJ1-2; CDR3 protein: CACQPPLNGYTF; CDR3 DNA: TGTGCCTGCCAACCCCCCCTGAACGGCTACACCTTC
D gene: .; clone size: few; V gene: TRBV4-1; J gene: TRBJ2-2; CDR3 protein: CASSLTPANTGELFF; CDR3 DNA: TGCGCCAGCAGCCTAACCCCGGCCAACACCGGGGAGCTGTTTTTT
D gene: .; clone size: .; V gene: TRBV24-1; J gene: TRBJ2-2; CDR3 protein: CATSDLGRGSTGELFF; CDR3 DNA: TGTGCCACCAGTGATCTCGGACGGGGGTCCACCGGGGAGCTGTTTTTT
D gene: TRBD1; clone size: .; V gene: TRBV14; J gene: TRBJ2-7; CDR3 protein: CASSPRTGTFIYEQYF; CDR3 DNA: TGTGCCAGCAGCCCGAGGACAGGGACCTTTATCTACGAGCAGTACTTC
D gene: .; clone size: .; V gene: TRBV7-9; J gene: TRBJ1-1; CDR3 protein: CASGKGLLNTEAFF; CDR3 DNA: TGTGCCAGCGGCAAGGGGTTGCTGAACACTGAAGCTTTCTTT
D gene: .; clone size: .; V gene: TRBV20-1; J gene: TRBJ2-2; CDR3 protein: CSARGGGQSGSCFF; CDR3 DNA: .
D gene: TRBD1; clone size: .; V gene: TRBV6-1; J gene: TRBJ1-6; CDR3 protein: CASRDDRVYNSPLHF; CDR3 DNA: TGTGCCAGCAGAGATGACAGGGTCTATAATTCACCCCTCCACTTT
D gene: TRBD1; clone size: .; V gene: TRBV2; J gene: TRBJ2-1; CDR3 protein: CASKGTGARTNEQFF; CDR3 DNA: TGTGCCAGCAAGGGCACAGGGGCCAGAACAAATGAGCAGTTCTTC
D gene: TRBD2; clone size: .; V gene: TRBV12-3/TRBV12-4; J gene: TRBJ2-7; CDR3 protein: CASGTGTSGYEQYF; CDR3 DNA: TGTGCCAGCGGTACCGGGACTAGCGGCTACGAGCAGTACTTC
D gene: .; clone size: .; V gene: TRBV2; J gene: TRBJ2-1; CDR3 protein: CASTAGEGNEQFF; CDR3 DNA: TGTGCCAGCACCGCAGGGGAGGGCAATGAGCAGTTCTTC
D gene: .; clone size: .; V gene: TRBV5-5; J gene: TRBJ2-2; CDR3 protein: CASSWSQVNTGELFF; CDR3 DNA: TGTGCCAGCAGCTGGTCGCAGGTCAACACCGGGGAGCTGTTTTTT
D gene: .; clone size: .; V gene: TRBV11-1; J gene: TRBJ2-3; CDR3 protein: CASSLITLGTGSTDTQYF; CDR3 DNA: TGTGCCAGCAGCTTAATAACTTTGGGGACGGGGAGCACAGATACGCAGTATTTT
D gene: .; clone size: many; V gene: TRBV20-1; J gene: TRBJ1-1; CDR3 protein: CSARGRMNTEAFF; CDR3 DNA: TGCAGTGCTAGGGGACGGATGAACACTGAAGCTTTCTTT
D gene: .; clone size: few; V gene: TRBV7-9; J gene: TRBJ2-7; CDR3 protein: CASSPSSAGTYEQYF; CDR3 DNA: TGTGCCAGCAGCCCCTCGTCCGCTGGGACCTACGAGCAGTACTTC
D gene: TRBD1; clone size: .; V gene: TRBV28; J gene: TRBJ1-5; CDR3 protein: CAGRQGHSNQPQHF; CDR3 DNA: TGTGCCGGGCGACAGGGACATAGCAATCAGCCCCAGCATTTT
D gene: .; clone size: many; V gene: TRBV5-1; J gene: TRBJ2-5; CDR3 protein: CASSPGQLGFQETQYF; CDR3 DNA: TGCGCCAGCAGCCCCGGACAGTTGGGGTTTCAAGAGACCCAGTACTTC
D gene: .; clone size: few; V gene: TRBV5-1; J gene: TRBJ1-2; CDR3 protein: CASSFREGYGYTF; CDR3 DNA: TGCGCCAGCAGCTTCAGGGAGGGCTATGGCTACACCTTC
D gene: TRBD1; clone size: .; V gene: TRBV6-1; J gene: TRBJ2-5; CDR3 protein: CASTSQGPGRETQYF; CDR3 DNA: TGTGCCAGCACCTCACAGGGGCCGGGGCGGGAGACCCAGTACTTC
D gene: .; clone size: .; V gene: TRBV19; J gene: TRBJ1-1; CDR3 protein: CASSSLGGVTEAFF; CDR3 DNA: TGTGCCAGTAGTAGCCTGGGGGGCGTCACTGAAGCTTTCTTT
D gene: TRBD2; clone size: few; V gene: TRBV4-3; J gene: TRBJ2-7; CDR3 protein: CASSQGPAGSPYEQYF; CDR3 DNA: TGCGCCAGCAGCCAAGGGCCAGCGGGAAGTCCTTACGAGCAGTACTTC
D gene: TRBD1; clone size: .; V gene: TRBV7-9; J gene: TRBJ2-5; CDR3 protein: CASSSTGYGETQYF; CDR3 DNA: TGTGCCAGCAGCTCGACAGGGTACGGGGAGACCCAGTACTTC
D gene: .; clone size: .; V gene: TRBV6-1; J gene: TRBJ1-5; CDR3 protein: CASPERVRSSKEANQPQHF; CDR3 DNA: TGTGCCAGCCCAGAACGCGTTAGAAGTTCCAAGGAAGCAAATCAGCCCCAGCATTTT
D gene: .; clone size: .; V gene: TRBV29-1; J gene: TRBJ1-2; CDR3 protein: CSVTQGGPAYGYTF; CDR3 DNA: TGCAGCGTGACCCAAGGAGGGCCCGCCTATGGCTACACCTTC
D gene: .; clone size: few; V gene: TRBV24-1; J gene: TRBJ2-1; CDR3 protein: CATSDSTNRLSEQFF; CDR3 DNA: TGTGCCACCAGTGATTCGACCAACAGGTTATCTGAGCAGTTCTTC
D gene: TRBD1; clone size: .; V gene: TRBV6-1; J gene: TRBJ2-1; CDR3 protein: CASSRTDRGNEQFF; CDR3 DNA: TGTGCCAGCAGTCGAACGGACAGGGGAAATGAGCAGTTCTTC
D gene: .; clone size: .; V gene: TRBV27; J gene: TRBJ2-7; CDR3 protein: CASSSLSSSYEQYF; CDR3 DNA: TGTGCCAGCAGTTCTCTGTCCAGCTCCTACGAGCAGTACTTC
D gene: .; clone size: .; V gene: TRBV12-3/TRBV12-4; J gene: TRBJ2-5; CDR3 protein: CASSLTGPTDKAQYF; CDR3 DNA: TGTGCCAGCAGTTTAACGGGACCGACCGACAAGGCCCAGTACTTC
D gene: TRBD2; clone size: few; V gene: TRBV5-4; J gene: TRBJ2-5; CDR3 protein: CASSSGLAGEKETQYF; CDR3 DNA: TGTGCCAGCAGCTCCGGACTAGCGGGGGAGAAAGAGACCCAGTACTTC
D gene: .; clone size: few; V gene: TRBV5-1; J gene: TRBJ2-1; CDR3 protein: CASIPGGGSSYNEQFF; CDR3 DNA: TGCGCCAGCATCCCCGGGGGCGGCAGCTCCTACAATGAGCAGTTCTTC
D gene: .; clone size: .; V gene: TRBV4-1; J gene: TRBJ2-7; CDR3 protein: CASSQVTGAGTYEQYF; CDR3 DNA: TGCGCCAGCAGCCAAGTTACAGGAGCAGGGACCTACGAGCAGTACTTC
D gene: TRBD2; clone size: few; V gene: TRBV29-1; J gene: TRBJ2-1; CDR3 protein: CSVGKGGSGGSYNEQFF; CDR3 DNA: TGCAGCGTTGGGAAGGGGGGTAGCGGGGGGTCCTACAATGAGCAGTTCTTC
D gene: .; clone size: many; V gene: TRBV15; J gene: TRBJ2-3; CDR3 protein: CATSRDYSSDTQYF; CDR3 DNA: TGTGCCACCAGCAGAGATTACAGCTCAGATACGCAGTATTTT
D gene: TRBD1; clone size: .; V gene: TRBV9; J gene: TRBJ2-7; CDR3 protein: CASSVTGTGSYEQYF; CDR3 DNA: TGTGCCAGCAGCGTAACCGGGACAGGGTCCTACGAGCAGTACTTC
D gene: .; clone size: .; V gene: TRBV28; J gene: TRBJ2-7; CDR3 protein: CASTLRGFNYEQYF; CDR3 DNA: TGTGCCAGCACTCTCCGGGGGTTCAACTACGAGCAGTACTTC
D gene: .; clone size: .; V gene: TRBV7-2; J gene: TRBJ2-3; CDR3 protein: CASSPGRFLDTQYF; CDR3 DNA: TGTGCCAGCAGCCCGGGACGGTTTTTAGATACGCAGTATTTT
D gene: TRBD2; clone size: .; V gene: TRBV3-1; J gene: TRBJ2-1; CDR3 protein: CASSQEGLAGGLDEQFF; CDR3 DNA: TGTGCCAGCAGCCAAGAGGGCCTAGCGGGGGGCCTCGATGAGCAGTTCTTC
D gene: TRBD1; clone size: few; V gene: TRBV5-1; J gene: TRBJ2-1; CDR3 protein: CASSWGTGSPSSYNEQFF; CDR3 DNA: TGCGCCAGCAGCTGGGGGACAGGGTCGCCGAGCTCCTACAATGAGCAGTTCTTC
D gene: .; clone size: .; V gene: TRBV7-2; J gene: TRBJ1-2; CDR3 protein: CASSLGGGANYGYTF; CDR3 DNA: TGTGCCAGCAGCTTAGGGGGGGGTGCTAACTATGGCTACACCTTC
D gene: TRBD2; clone size: few; V gene: TRBV3-1; J gene: TRBJ2-5; CDR3 protein: CASAELAVRQETQYF; CDR3 DNA: TGTGCCAGCGCCGAACTAGCGGTGAGGCAAGAGACCCAGTACTTC
D gene: .; clone size: .; V gene: TRBV7-9; J gene: TRBJ1-5; CDR3 protein: CASSKGQGWTQHF; CDR3 DNA: TGTGCCAGCAGCAAGGGTCAGGGTTGGACCCAGCATTTT
D gene: .; clone size: .; V gene: TRBV6-1; J gene: TRBJ1-1; CDR3 protein: CASSKPGTKNTEAFF; CDR3 DNA: TGTGCCAGCAGCAAACCCGGGACAAAGAACACTGAAGCTTTCTTT
D gene: .; clone size: .; V gene: TRBV4-1; J gene: TRBJ1-1; CDR3 protein: CASSRGGEGTEAFF; CDR3 DNA: TGCGCCAGCAGCCGGGGAGGCGAGGGCACTGAAGCTTTCTTT
D gene: TRBD1; clone size: .; V gene: TRBV6-5; J gene: TRBJ2-3; CDR3 protein: CASSYSRDRGQGDTQYF; CDR3 DNA: TGTGCCAGCAGTTATTCTCGAGACAGGGGGCAAGGAGATACGCAGTATTTT
D gene: .; clone size: .; V gene: TRBV20-1; J gene: TRBJ1-1; CDR3 protein: CSARDRGENTEAFF; CDR3 DNA: TGCAGTGCTAGAGATCGGGGTGAGAACACTGAAGCTTTCTTT